One sample yielded the 28 T cell receptor beta chains listed below, sequenced in a study. Each CDR3 protein is one row after TCRdb ran MiXCR on the 5' RACE reads. This table has some 57,000 distinct CDR3 sequences, 17% appearing once. The sequenced sample consisted of naive CD4+ T cells sorted from blood. Subset of the sample: naive CD4+ T cells, CD4+CD45RA+CD25-. The receptors stem from a female donor with breast cancer.

This clonotype was detected many times. V gene TRBV5-1 combines with J gene TRBJ1-2; 9 nucleotides agree with TRBD1. CDR1 is SGHRS and CDR2 is YFSETQ in the germline V gene. The CDR3 runs to 14 residues. J was trimmed by 8 bases and V by 0 bases; bases with no gene match: 5. CDR3 nucleotides: TGCGCCAGCAGCTTGGAACATGGGACAGGGGGCTACACCTTC. Translating it yields CASSLEHGTGGYTF.

This clonotype was observed a handful of times. This chain links TRBV6-5 with TRBJ2-4; maybe TRBD2 (5 bases). CDR1 and CDR2 from the germline V gene are MNHEY and SVGAGI. V shed 6 bases and J shed 1 base, with 19 bases lying between them. This CDR3 has 17 residues. The CDR3 sequence is CASSHEGGVGAKNIQYF. The CDR3 coding sequence is TGTGCCAGCAGCCACGAGGGTGGGGTGGGGGCCAAAAACATTCAGTACTTC.

This chain joins TRBV5-1 and TRBJ2-5; unclear D gene. Germline V lookup: CDR1 SGHRS, CDR2 YFSETQ. This CDR3 is 12 amino acids long. V was clipped by 5 bases and J by 0 bases, with 5 bases between them. CDR3 protein: CASRRDQETQYF. The DNA for the CDR3 is TGCGCCAGCAGACGTGACCAAGAGACCCAGTACTTC.

The rearrangement links TRBV5-6 to TRBJ1-2; D is unclear. V dropped 0 bases and J dropped 2 bases, with 5 bases sitting between them. CDR3 length: 13 amino acids. Germline CDR1 SGHDT, CDR2 YYEEEE. The CDR3, as DNA: TGTGCCAGCAGCTTGGGCAGGAACTATGGCTACACCTTC. As protein: CASSLGRNYGYTF.

As to this clonotype: The junction departs from germline at one end; a sequencing error may be responsible. The chain recombines TRBV20-1 with TRBJ2-5; D perhaps matches TRBD2 (6 bases). This CDR3 comprises 13 residues. In germline, CDR1 is DFQATT, CDR2 SNEGSKA (reference sequence). Here the CDR3 DNA reads TGCAGTGCTAGGGATCAAACGGGGGAGACCCGGTACTTC. It is translated as CSARDQTGETRYF.

The rearrangement uses TRBV29-1 and TRBJ2-7, with TRBD1 matching over 7 bases. Trimming cost V 4 bases and J 4 bases; bases outside gene matches: 7. Per germline, CDR1 SQVTM and CDR2 ANQGSEA. The CDR3 contains 13 residues. The CDR3 sequence is CSVARQGMYEQYF. CDR3 sequence (DNA): TGCAGCGTTGCGAGACAGGGCATGTACGAGCAGTACTTC.

This clonotype was seen once. A read error is possible here, since a much larger clone lies one base away. The chain has TRBV7-6 and TRBJ2-7, with 9 bases aligning to TRBD1. The germline gives CDR1 SGHVS, CDR2 FNYEAQ. CDR3 length equals 14 residues. CDR3 DNA: TGTGTCAGCAGCCGGACGGACAGGGGCCACGAGCAGTACTTC. This codes for CVSSRTDRGHEQYF.

The rearrangement links TRBV28 to TRBJ2-1; the match to TRBD2 covers 12 bases. Germline CDR1 is MDHEN and CDR2 is SYDVKM. Trimming took 5 bases from V and 1 from J; bases not matched to a gene: 24. The CDR3 runs 23 residues. The CDR3 region is CASSPFSRLAGDLSPRSYNEQFF. CDR3 bases: TGTGCCAGCAGTCCCTTTAGCCGACTAGCGGGAGACCTTTCCCCAAGATCCTACAATGAGCAGTTCTTC.

This chain uses TRBV7-9 with TRBJ2-7, with D unresolved. Germline CDR1 SEHNR, CDR2 FQNEAQ (reference sequence). The CDR3 runs 11 residues. Trimming shortened V by 5 bases and J by 6 bases, and 8 bases separated the two germline ends. The CDR3 reads CASSKLGEQYF. DNA of the CDR3: TGTGCCAGCAGCAAACTCGGCGAGCAGTACTTC.

Only a few counts were recorded for this clonotype. Here the CDR3 DNA reads TGTGCCAGCAGCCCGACAGGGCCTGGGACAGATACGCAGTATTTT. Protein: CASSPTGPGTDTQYF. This rearrangement joins TRBV7-9 to TRBJ2-3; 7 positions match TRBD1. V dropped 5 bases and J dropped 3; count of bases not matched to a gene: 8. There are 15 residues in the CDR3. Germline V gene sequence: CDR1 SEHNR, CDR2 FQNEAQ (reference sequence).

The rearrangement joins TRBV5-1 to TRBJ1-2, with D hard to call. This CDR3 is built from 13 residues. Trimming pared 0 bases from V and 2 bases from J, leaving 5 bases between. Per germline, CDR1 SGHRS and CDR2 YFSETQ. CDR3: CASSLVGNYGYTF. CDR3 sequence (DNA): TGCGCCAGCAGCTTGGTGGGGAACTATGGCTACACCTTC.

This rearrangement joins TRBV27 to TRBJ1-1; a possible D gene is TRBD1 (6 bases). Germline values: CDR1 MNHEY, CDR2 SMNVEV (reference sequence). V was clipped by 8 bases and J by 0 bases, with 13 bases between them. The CDR3 extends over 14 amino acids. CDR3 sequence (DNA): TGTGCCAGCCGGTGGACAGCTCTGAACACTGAAGCTTTCTTT. Its translation: CASRWTALNTEAFF.

The chain joins TRBV7-3 to TRBJ1-1; possibly TRBD1 for D (5 bases). Germline values: CDR1 SGHTA, CDR2 FQGTGA. This CDR3 comprises 13 residues. Trimming took off 5 bases at V and 6 bases at J, with 13 bases between the two ends. CDR3 sequence: CASSKGPRSEAFF. In DNA, the CDR3 is TGTGCCAGCAGCAAGGGACCGCGGTCTGAAGCTTTCTTT. Full variable domain (missing parts from reference TRBV7-3 and TRBJ1-1): GAGVSQTPSNKVTEKGKYVELRCDPISGHTALYWYRQSLGQGPEFLIYFQGTGAADDSGLPNDRFFAVRPEGSVSTLKIQRTERGDSAVYLCASSKGPRSEAFFGQGTRLTVV.

This chain uses TRBV7-2 with TRBJ2-1; the D gene is possibly TRBD2 (5 bases). Trimming cost V 4 bases and J 0 bases, with 10 bases left between them. Germline-derived CDR1 and CDR2 are SGHTA and FQGNSA. The CDR3 is made up of 15 amino acids. The CDR3 loop reads CASSSMGSSYNEQFF. The CDR3 nucleotides are TGTGCCAGCAGCTCAATGGGGAGCTCCTACAATGAGCAGTTCTTC.

About this clonotype itself: An end of the junction differs from the germline gene, which may be a read error. CDR3 protein: CASSYSPGGTYNSPLRF. CDR3 nucleotides: TGTGCCAGCAGTTACTCACCGGGGGGCACCTATAATTCACCCCTCCGCTTT. J is TRBJ1-6 and V is TRBV6-5, with D possibly matching TRBD1 (6 bases). Germline CDR1 is MNHEY and CDR2 is SVGAGI. The CDR3 contains 17 residues.

By sample share, this clonotype is medium-sized. V and J are TRBV5-1 and TRBJ2-1, with 11 positions matching TRBD1. There are 15 residues in the CDR3. From germline, CDR1 is SGHRS and CDR2 YFSETQ. V lost 1 base, J lost 6 bases, and 3 bases stayed unmatched. The CDR3 nucleotides read TGCGCCAGCAGCTTGTGGGGACAGGGGGTCAATGAGCAGTTCTTC. The encoded protein is CASSLWGQGVNEQFF.

This clonotype was picked up a small number of times. The chain carries TRBV5-1 and TRBJ1-6; 8 bases are shared with TRBD1. Germline assignment: CDR1 SGHRS and CDR2 YFSETQ. The CDR3 length is 14 residues. The trim removed 4 bases at V and 9 bases at J, leaving 6 bases unmatched. CDR3 nucleotide sequence: TGCGCCAGCAGCGTGTCCGGGACAGGTTCACCCCTCCACTTT. Its translation: CASSVSGTGSPLHF.

Note on this clonotype: One base away lies a much larger clone, so this may be a sequencing read error. The conserved closing phenylalanine or tryptophan is absent in this CDR3, likely reflecting a read error. V gene TRBV20-1 combines with J gene TRBJ2-1, with 7 positions matching TRBD1. The CDR3 spans 11 residues. The trim removed 5 bases at V and 8 bases at J, leaving 3 bases unmatched. Germline CDR1 DFQATT, CDR2 SNEGSKA (reference sequence). The CDR3 DNA follows: TGCAGTGCTTACAGGGGAGATGAGCAGTTCTGC. As protein: CSAYRGDEQFC.

The chain joins TRBV7-2 to TRBJ1-1; a weak D match, TRBD1 (5 bases). In germline, CDR1 is SGHTA, CDR2 FQGNSA. The length of the CDR3 is 15 residues. The ends were cut back, 2 bases at V and 5 bases at J, with 15 bases in the middle. The CDR3 region is CASSLSWGVGTEAFF. In DNA form, the CDR3 reads TGTGCCAGCAGCTTATCATGGGGGGTGGGTACTGAAGCTTTCTTT.

This clonotype was seen at least ten times. The rearrangement joins TRBV20-1 to TRBJ2-1; TRBD2 matches 8 bases. The germline V gene has CDR1 DFQATT and CDR2 SNEGSKA (reference sequence). This CDR3 has 14 amino acids. The V segment lost 3 bases and the J segment 4 bases; nucleotides outside the gene matches: 5. The CDR3 nucleotides are TGCAGTGCTAGGGAGCGGGAGTGGTACAATGAGCAGTTCTTC. It encodes CSAREREWYNEQFF.

This clonotype was counted a single time. No conserved phenylalanine or tryptophan ends this CDR3, so it is likely a read error. The CDR3, as DNA: TGTGCCAGCAGCTCGGGACGGAATAATTCACCCCTCCACTCT. Amino acid sequence: CASSSGRNNSPLHS. The V and J genes are TRBV7-3 and TRBJ1-6; maybe TRBD1 (5 bases). The V end was cut by 4 bases, the J end by 5 bases, with 9 bases between. Germline assignment: CDR1 SGHTA and CDR2 FQGTGA. The CDR3 runs to 14 residues.

This clonotype was seen repeatedly, ten times or more. The chain is built from TRBV28 and TRBJ2-7; the D call may be TRBD1 or TRBD2 (5 bases each). The CDR3 has 13 amino acids. Trimming took off 6 bases at V and 7 bases at J, with 16 bases between the two ends. Germline V gene data show CDR1 as MDHEN and CDR2 as SYDVKM. The CDR3 DNA is TGTGCCAGCAGCCGTTCCGCGAGGGGTGAGCAGTACTTC. It yields the protein CASSRSARGEQYF.

This clonotype was seen at least ten times. V is TRBV5-5 and J is TRBJ2-3, with D possibly TRBD2 on 6 matching bases. The CDR3 covers 13 residues. The ends were cut back, 4 bases at V and 6 bases at J, with 12 bases in the middle. Per germline, CDR1 SGHKS and CDR2 YYEKEE (reference sequence). CDR3 DNA sequence: TGTGCCAGCAGCCCGGGAGTGGCGGATACGCAGTATTTT. Its translation is CASSPGVADTQYF. Complete variable domain (other parts from reference TRBV5-5 and TRBJ2-3): DAGVTQSPTHLIKTRGQQVTLRCSPISGHKSVSWYQQVLGQGPQFIFQYYEKEERGRGNFPDRFSARQFPNYSSELNVNALLLGDSALYLCASSPGVADTQYFGPGTRLTVL.

This clonotype was counted ten times or more. Here the CDR3 DNA reads TGTGCCTCGACTGCCAGCGGGTCGGTGTTCTTC. It translates to CASTASGSVFF. This sequence joins TRBV2 and TRBJ2-1; the D gene is possibly TRBD2 (6 bases). The CDR3 spans 11 residues. Germline V lookup: CDR1 SNHLY, CDR2 FYNNEI. The ends were cut back, 11 bases at V and 15 bases at J, with 20 bases in the middle.

This clonotype occurred a few times. CDR3: CASSYSQGISGANVLTF. The CDR3 DNA is TGTGCCAGCAGTTACTCTCAGGGCATCTCTGGGGCCAACGTCCTGACTTTC. The rearrangement joins TRBV6-6 to TRBJ2-6, with a possible D match to TRBD1 (5 bases). CDR3 length: 17 residues. The V end lost 0 bases, the J end lost 0 bases, and 9 bases lay between the germline ends. The germline V gene has CDR1 MNHNY and CDR2 SVGAGI (reference sequence).

This chain links TRBV7-8 with TRBJ2-2; D is perhaps TRBD2 (6 bases). V was cut by 5 bases and J by 5 bases, with 24 bases left in between. CDR1 and CDR2 (germline): SGHVS, FQNEAQ. The CDR3 is made up of 18 amino acids. The CDR3: CASSPHRRGIQRTGELFF. CDR3 DNA sequence: TGTGCCAGCAGCCCACACCGGAGGGGTATTCAAAGGACCGGGGAGCTGTTTTTT.

In this sample, this clonotype turned up a few times. The chain is built from TRBV5-1 and TRBJ1-5, with D possibly being TRBD1 (6 bases). Germline CDR1 and CDR2: SGHRS and YFSETQ. The CDR3 has 16 residues. Trimming took off 1 base at V and 5 bases at J, with 16 bases between the two ends. CDR3 sequence reads: CASSLSSGQHYQPQHF. CDR3 nucleotide sequence: TGCGCCAGCAGCTTGTCGTCTGGACAGCACTATCAGCCCCAGCATTTT.

There are a few counts of this clonotype. The chain recombines TRBV10-3 with TRBJ2-3; TRBD1 might be the D (6 bases). V lost 2 bases to trimming and J lost 0 bases, with 15 bases between them. Germline CDR1 reads ENHRY; CDR2 reads SYGVKD. The CDR3 length is 17 residues. The DNA of the CDR3 is TGTGCCATCAGTGAGATTTCAGGGGATTATAGCACAGATACGCAGTATTTT. It is translated as CAISEISGDYSTDTQYF.